These 22 T cell receptor beta chains share one sample of origin, sequenced in a study of blood T cell repertoires in COVID-19. Libraries were prepared by immunoSEQ multiplex PCR; TCRdb keeps only in-frame clonotypes and omits some of them. This repertoire shows around 140,000 clones, about nine tenths found once; its top ten account for 25% to 30%. The material sequenced was peripheral blood. The receptors come from a human donor in a cohort sampled during active COVID-19.

This clone was detected a few times. J is TRBJ1-1 and V is TRBV7-9; D perhaps matches TRBD1 (5 bases). Trimming took off 5 bases at V and 6 bases at J, with 10 bases between the two ends. Per the germline V gene, CDR1 is SEHNR and CDR2 is FQNEAQ (reference sequence). This CDR3 is built from 12 residues. The chain's CDR3 is CASSAPGAEAFF. The CDR3 DNA reads TGTGCCAGCAGCGCCCCGGGGGCTGAAGCTTTCTTT.

The chain couples TRBV7-9 to TRBJ1-1, with D perhaps TRBD1 (6 bases). V shed 5 bases and J shed 5 bases, with 12 bases lying between them. This CDR3 is built from 13 residues. CDR1 and CDR2 (germline): SEHNR, FQNEAQ (reference sequence). The DNA for the CDR3 is TGTGCCAGCAGCCCAGGAAGGGGGACTGAAGCTTTCTTT. It is translated as CASSPGRGTEAFF.

The chain uses TRBV10-1 and TRBJ1-2; possibly TRBD1 for D (5 bases). V was trimmed by 2 bases and J by 3 bases, leaving 10 bases between them. Germline loops: CDR1 WNHNN, CDR2 SYGVQD (reference sequence). The CDR3 contains 14 residues. CDR3 loop: CASSEAGPDYGYTF. Written as DNA, the CDR3 is TGCGCCAGCAGTGAGGCAGGGCCAGACTATGGCTACACCTTC.

The chain links TRBV12-3 or TRBV12-4 to TRBJ1-2, with no clear D. Trimming stripped 3 bases from V and 6 bases from J, with 8 bases between. The CDR3 covers 12 residues. The CDR3 bases are TGTGCCAGCAGTTTTAGCTGGGATGGCTACACCTTC. It translates to CASSFSWDGYTF.

This clone was seen just once. The rearrangement uses TRBV5-1 and TRBJ2-4, with TRBD2 as a possible D gene (6 bases). V lost 4 bases to trimming and J lost 6 bases, with 11 bases between them. The CDR3 length is 13 residues. The germline gives CDR1 SGHRS, CDR2 YFSETQ. CDR3 protein: CASSPGDLNIQYF. CDR3 sequence (DNA): TGCGCCAGCAGCCCTGGGGACTTAAACATTCAGTACTTC.

The chain is built from TRBV3-1 (or the pseudogene TRBV3-2) and TRBJ1-5; D is possibly TRBD1 (6 bases). The germline V gene encodes CDR1 LGHDT and CDR2 YNNKEL (reference sequence). The CDR3 runs to 15 residues. V gave up 4 bases and J gave up 1 base, with 11 bases separating them. The DNA for the CDR3 is TGTGCCAGCAGCCTCAGGGGTGGAAGCAATCAGCCCCAGCATTTT. This codes for CASSLRGGSNQPQHF.

The rearrangement uses TRBV30 and TRBJ1-2; a weak D match, TRBD1 (6 bases). Germline assignment: CDR1 GTSNPN and CDR2 SVGIG (reference sequence). CDR3 length: 12 amino acids. With 2 bases removed from V and 8 bases from J, the gap between germline ends came to 12 bases. The CDR3 loop is CAWSQGTRGYTF. For the CDR3, the DNA is TGTGCCTGGAGTCAGGGGACGCGAGGCTACACCTTC.

CDR3 in DNA: TGTGCCAGCAGCCCCCTATCAGGGATTTACTATGGCTACACCTTC. Protein sequence: CASSPLSGIYYGYTF. The chain is built from TRBV7-6 and TRBJ1-2; TRBD1 is a possible D gene (5 bases). Per germline, CDR1 SGHVS and CDR2 FNYEAQ. Trimming stripped 5 bases from V and 3 bases from J, with 16 bases between. The CDR3 has 15 amino acids.

V is TRBV27 and J is TRBJ2-2; 7 bases match TRBD2. V lost 6 bases, J lost 5 bases, and 3 bases stayed unmatched. The CDR3 is 13 residues long. Germline loops: CDR1 MNHEY, CDR2 SMNVEV (reference sequence). The CDR3 is CASRAGRTGELFF. In nucleotides, the CDR3 is TGTGCCAGCAGAGCGGGGCGGACCGGGGAGCTGTTTTTT.

The genes are TRBV7-8 and TRBJ1-5, with TRBD1 matching over 10 bases. Germline values: CDR1 SGHVS, CDR2 FQNEAQ. CDR3 length: 14 residues. Trimming took 5 bases from V and 6 from J; bases not matched to a gene: 4. The CDR3: CASSGQGVIQPQHF. The CDR3 DNA follows: TGTGCCAGCAGCGGACAGGGGGTAATTCAGCCCCAGCATTTT.

V usage is TRBV6-2 or TRBV6-3 and J usage is TRBJ1-1; D call uncertain. The CDR3 covers 12 residues. V was cut by 2 bases and J by 3 bases, with 4 bases left in between. The germline V gene has CDR1 MNHEY and CDR2 SVGEGT. The CDR3 nucleotides read TGTGCCAGCAGTTACCGGGACACTGAAGCTTTCTTT. Its protein product is CASSYRDTEAFF.

V is TRBV4-1 and J is TRBJ2-7; 10 positions agree with TRBD1. Germline trimming cut 5 bases from V and 2 bases from J; bases unmatched to any gene: 6. The CDR3 consists of 15 residues. Germline-derived CDR1 and CDR2 are MGHRA and YSYEKL. The chain's CDR3 is CASSKTGTGAYEQYF. CDR3 in DNA: TGCGCCAGCAGCAAGACCGGGACAGGGGCCTACGAGCAGTACTTC.

In nucleotides, the CDR3 is TGTGCCAGCCTTTGGGACAGGGAAATTACTGAAGCTTTCTTT. This codes for CASLWDREITEAFF. The rearrangement uses TRBV2 and TRBJ1-1, with TRBD1 matching 9 bases. The CDR3 is 14 amino acids. V lost 8 bases and J lost 5; bases outside the gene matches: 9. Germline V gene lookup returns CDR1 SNHLY and CDR2 FYNNEI.

This clone was observed a single time. CDR3 amino acids: CASIPSGTGTGELFF. DNA of the CDR3: TGTGCCAGTATTCCCTCCGGGACAGGGACCGGGGAGCTGTTTTTT. The V and J genes are TRBV19 and TRBJ2-2; 9 nucleotides line up with TRBD1. From germline, CDR1 is LNHDA and CDR2 SQIVND (reference sequence). The CDR3 loop spans 15 amino acids. The junction had 8 bases not matched to a gene; V was cut back by 7 bases and J by 5 bases.

The rearrangement links TRBV19 to TRBJ1-1, with 7 positions matching TRBD1. The CDR3 covers 14 residues. Trimming removed 5 bases from V and 5 bases from J; junction bases left unmatched: 8. Germline-derived CDR1 and CDR2 are LNHDA and SQIVND (reference sequence). CDR3 sequence (DNA): TGTGCCAGTAGTCTTGGGACAGTTACGACTGAAGCTTTCTTT. It is translated as CASSLGTVTTEAFF.

This clone has at least ten counts. V gene TRBV6-5 combines with J gene TRBJ1-1; a weak D match, TRBD1 (6 bases). In germline, CDR1 is MNHEY, CDR2 SVGAGI. V lost 4 bases to trimming and J lost 1 base, with 7 bases between them. This CDR3 is 13 amino acids long. This CDR3 reads CASSWGQNTEAFF. CDR3 coding DNA: TGTGCCAGCAGTTGGGGACAGAACACTGAAGCTTTCTTT.

With respect to this clone: At the DNA level, this CDR3 is encoded by other sequences in the same sample as well. The rearrangement links TRBV6-5 to TRBJ2-7; possible D gene TRBD1, 5 bases. Trimming cost V 6 bases and J 1 base, with 13 bases left between them. Germline V gene lookup returns CDR1 MNHEY and CDR2 SVGAGI. The CDR3 totals 14 residues. DNA of the CDR3: TGTGCCAGCAGGAATAGGGGTATATCCTACGAGCAGTACTTC. Amino acid sequence: CASRNRGISYEQYF.

The rearrangement uses TRBV4-3 and TRBJ2-2, with 7 bases lining up with TRBD2. Trimming at V came to 5 bases and at J to 5 bases, leaving 5 bases not matched to a gene. The length of the CDR3 is 14 residues. Looked up from germline, CDR1 is LGHNA and CDR2 is YSLEER. The CDR3: CASSSQRGTGELFF. The DNA for the CDR3 is TGCGCCAGCAGCTCACAGCGGGGAACCGGGGAGCTGTTTTTT.

This chain joins TRBV5-1 and TRBJ2-3, with 9 bases identical to TRBD2. This CDR3 spans 16 amino acids. With V trimmed by 0 bases and J by 5 bases, 7 bases remained unmatched. The V gene's germline CDR1 is SGHRS and CDR2 YFSETQ. The CDR3 loop is CASSLVASGVGDTQYF. DNA of the CDR3: TGCGCCAGCAGCTTGGTGGCTAGCGGGGTTGGAGATACGCAGTATTTT. Full variable domain (outside the CDR3, taken from reference TRBV5-1 and TRBJ2-3): KAGVTQTPRYLIKTRGQQVTLSCSPISGHRSVSWYQQTPGQGLQFLFEYFSETQRNKGNFPGRFSGRQFSNSRSEMNVSTLELGDSALYLCASSLVASGVGDTQYFGPGTRLTVL.

In this sample, this clone turned up once. The CDR3, as DNA: TGTGCCAGCAGTCCTTTAGCGGGGGGGCCGACAGATACGCAGTATTTT. It encodes CASSPLAGGPTDTQYF. The rearrangement joins TRBV27 to TRBJ2-3, with TRBD2 matching over 11 bases. V shed 5 bases and J 3 bases; nucleotides not matched to a gene: 7. The CDR3 is made up of 16 amino acids. The germline gives CDR1 MNHEY, CDR2 SMNVEV (reference sequence).

This clone was recorded only once. The chain is built from TRBV4-2 and TRBJ2-7; 7 bases map to TRBD1. The V segment lost 0 bases and the J segment 5 bases; nucleotides outside the gene matches: 10. In germline, CDR1 is LGHNA, CDR2 YNFKEQ. The CDR3 is 16 residues long. The CDR3 region is CASSQDGHRGVDEQYF. DNA of the CDR3: TGTGCCAGCAGCCAAGATGGGCACAGGGGTGTGGACGAGCAGTACTTC.

The gene calls are TRBV7-3 and TRBJ2-2, with 7 bases fitting TRBD1. V shed 5 bases and J 6 bases; nucleotides not matched to a gene: 6. Germline loops: CDR1 SGHTA, CDR2 FQGTGA. The CDR3 runs to 14 residues. CDR3 sequence reads: CASSTGTAAGELFF. For the CDR3, the DNA is TGTGCCAGCAGCACAGGGACAGCAGCCGGGGAGCTGTTTTTT.